A single sample is the source of the 12 T cell receptor beta chains below, sequenced in a study of molecular identifiers for immune sequencing clone quantification. MiXCR, applied by TCRdb to the PCR reads, yields one record per CDR3 protein. Here the sample spans 550,000 to 750,000 distinct CDR3 sequences, just under 20% being singletons. Sequenced sample: naive CD8+ T cells from blood, with Jurkat cell RNA spiked in. Specified subset: FACS-sorted CD8+CD4-CCR7+CD45RA+ naive T cells. Receptor source: a human donor in good health. Some libraries in this study had Jurkat cell RNA spiked in.

This clonotype occurred a few times. Possible read error: a much larger clone is one base away. This rearrangement joins TRBV7-6 to TRBJ2-7, with 15 nucleotides matching TRBD2. Germline V gene lookup returns CDR1 SGHVS and CDR2 FNYEAQ. CDR3 length: 15 residues. The CDR3 protein is CACSWGLAGGYEQYF. The CDR3 region has the DNA TGTGCCTGCAGCTGGGGACTAGCGGGAGGTTACGAGCAGTACTTC.

With respect to this clonotype: Mismatch with germline at one junction end may stem from a read error. V gene TRBV6-1 combines with J gene TRBJ2-7, with 11 bases that match TRBD2. The CDR3 covers 22 residues. Germline CDR1 reads MNHNS; CDR2 reads SASEGT. CDR3 DNA sequence: TGTGCCAGCAGTGAAGGTTGGCCAGAAAGATACTCGGGACTAGCGGAAGAGTACGAGCAGTGCTTC. Encoded protein: CASSEGWPERYSGLAEEYEQCF.

The V gene is TRBV7-2, the J gene TRBJ2-2, with 13 bases that match TRBD2. After removal of 4 bases from V and 3 bases from J, the junction contained 5 bases not matched to a gene. CDR3 length: 17 amino acids. Germline lookup yields CDR1 SGHTA and CDR2 FQGNSA. CDR3 residues: CASSSGLAGKDTGELFF. In DNA form, the CDR3 reads TGTGCCAGCAGCTCGGGACTAGCGGGAAAAGACACCGGGGAGCTGTTTTTT.

This clonotype has ten or more counts. The rearrangement uses TRBV6-2 or TRBV6-3 and TRBJ1-1; TRBD1 agrees at 7 bases. The ends lost 4 bases at V and 1 base at J; junction bases unmatched: 6. CDR3 length: 15 amino acids. Germline V gene lookup returns CDR1 MNHEY and CDR2 SVGEGT. The CDR3 here is CASSLQGLKNTEAFF. CDR3 DNA sequence: TGTGCCAGCAGTTTACAGGGGTTGAAGAACACTGAAGCTTTCTTT.

The table lists this clonotype with many counts. J is TRBJ1-1 and V is TRBV19; D uncertain. V lost 1 base and J lost 0, with 12 bases in between. In germline, CDR1 is LNHDA, CDR2 SQIVND (reference sequence). This CDR3 spans 16 amino acids. The CDR3 DNA sequence: TGTGCCAGTAGTATAGCCGTTAAATATATGAACACTGAAGCTTTCTTT. It yields the protein CASSIAVKYMNTEAFF.

This clonotype was counted a few times. V and J are TRBV12-3 or TRBV12-4 and TRBJ2-5; no definite D call. The V gene lost 6 bases and the J gene lost 3 bases, with 20 bases spanning the gap. The CDR3 covers 16 residues. The CDR3, as DNA: TGTGCCAGCAGCGGGCCTTCGATGGGTCGTGAAGAGACCCAGTACTTC. This gives the protein CASSGPSMGREETQYF.

This clonotype was recorded at least ten times. This sequence joins TRBV6-1 and TRBJ2-5, with D possibly matching TRBD1 (6 bases). V shed 4 bases and J shed 0 bases, with 9 bases lying between them. Germline V gene sequence: CDR1 MNHNS, CDR2 SASEGT. This CDR3 comprises 14 residues. The CDR3 coding sequence is TGTGCCAGCAGTGGACAGGATAACCAAGAGACCCAGTACTTC. This translates into CASSGQDNQETQYF.

As to this clonotype: A read error may be the cause here, since a much bigger clone is one base away. This rearrangement joins TRBV9 to TRBJ2-2; D is unclear. Germline values: CDR1 SGDLS, CDR2 YYNGEE. CDR3 length: 14 amino acids. Here the CDR3 DNA reads TGTGCCAGCAGCGTAACTGCGAACGCCGGGGAGCTGTTTTTT. This gives the protein CASSVTANAGELFF. Full variable domain (rest looked up from reference TRBV9 and TRBJ2-2): DSGVTQTPKHLITATGQRVTLRCSPRSGDLSVYWYQQSLDQGLQFLIQYYNGEERAKGNILERFSAQQFPDLHSELNLSSLELGDSALYFCASSVTANAGELFFGEGSRLTVL.

This clonotype was counted many times. The chain has TRBV7-8 and TRBJ2-5; 10 bases align to TRBD2. The CDR3 loop spans 18 amino acids. Germline-derived CDR1 and CDR2 are SGHVS and FQNEAQ. Trimming removed 3 bases from V and 2 bases from J; junction bases left unmatched: 12. In DNA, the CDR3 is TGTGCCAGCAGCTTGGGGCCCGCACTAGCGGGAACACAAGAGACCCAGTACTTC. This gives the protein CASSLGPALAGTQETQYF.

This clonotype came up many times. The chain employs TRBV4-1 and TRBJ2-5; D gene unclear. The CDR3 sequence is 15 residues long. CDR1 is MGHRA, CDR2 YSYEKL, per germline. The V and J ends lost 3 bases and 1 base respectively, with 12 bases between them. CDR3 sequence reads: CASSQLILFQETQYF. In nucleotides, the CDR3 is TGCGCCAGCAGCCAGTTGATCTTATTCCAAGAGACCCAGTACTTC.

This clonotype was detected many times. The genes are TRBV2 and TRBJ2-6; D unclear. Trimming left V 2 bases short and J 0 bases short, with 11 bases between. The CDR3 has 17 amino acids. The V gene's germline CDR1 is SNHLY and CDR2 FYNNEI. CDR3 region: CASSENNLGSGANVLTF. The CDR3 nucleotides are TGTGCCAGCAGTGAAAACAATCTTGGCTCTGGGGCCAACGTCCTGACTTTC.

The sample holds many counts of this clonotype. The chain is built from TRBV27 and TRBJ1-1, with TRBD1 as a possible D gene (5 bases). Trimming shortened V by 1 base and J by 1 base, and 10 bases separated the two germline ends. The CDR3 is 15 amino acids. The germline gives CDR1 MNHEY, CDR2 SMNVEV (reference sequence). The CDR3 nucleotides are TGTGCCAGCAGTTTATTGGGGCCGAAGAACACTGAAGCTTTCTTT. Translating it yields CASSLLGPKNTEAFF.